A selection of T cell receptor beta chains follows, all from one sample in a study of CD8 T cells in ankylosing spondylitis. In TCRdb, the 5' RACE reads were re-called with MiXCR into one record per CDR3 protein. In the table there are some 220,000 distinct CDR3 sequences, 6% to 8.5% of which are singletons. Sequencing used blood, either unsorted or a sorted T cell fraction (not recorded which). These receptor sequences come from a male donor with ankylosing spondylitis. Both conserved end residues are part of each CDR3. D genes are given only for firm matches. Expanded clones get a size class; other rows say once, few or many, or leave the size out.

TRBD1,TRBJ1-1,TRBV2,-,CASRTGGLGAFF,TGTGCCAGCAGGACAGGGGGCTTAGGCGCTTTCTTT
TRBD2,TRBJ2-7,TRBV20-1,-,CSAMGLGMYEQYF,TGCAGTGCTATGGGACTAGGGATGTACGAGCAGTACTTC
TRBD1,TRBJ2-4,TRBV12-3/TRBV12-4,many,CASSYEDRVLAKNIQYF,TGTGCCAGCAGCTATGAGGACAGGGTACTAGCCAAAAACATTCAGTACTTC
-,TRBJ2-1,TRBV19,few,CATDLGGGGYNEQFF,TGTGCCACCGATTTAGGGGGAGGTGGGTACAATGAGCAGTTCTTC
-,TRBJ2-7,TRBV6-2/TRBV6-3,-,CASSYSRTDTYEQYF,TGTGCCAGCAGTTACTCTCGGACAGATACCTACGAGCAGTACTTC
TRBD1,TRBJ1-2,TRBV4-3,-,CASSQGQGATGYTF,TGCGCCAGCAGCCAAGGACAGGGGGCGACTGGCTACACCTTC
-,TRBJ1-5,TRBV12-3/TRBV12-4,many,CASSSLYQPQHF,TGTGCCAGCAGTTCCCTTTATCAGCCCCAGCATTTT
TRBD2,TRBJ2-7,TRBV20-1,many,CSARDRYSGRLSFSYEQYF,TGCAGTGCTAGAGATCGGTATAGCGGGAGGCTCTCCTTCTCCTACGAGCAGTACTTC
-,TRBJ2-7,TRBV5-5,few,CASSPEDIPYEQYF,TGTGCCAGCAGCCCCGAGGACATCCCCTACGAGCAGTACTTC
-,TRBJ2-7,TRBV2,many,CASITDSRGYEQYF,TGTGCCAGCATAACGGACAGTCGGGGTTACGAGCAGTACTTC
TRBD1,TRBJ2-7,TRBV7-9,few,CASSSLDRADYEQYF,TGTGCCAGCAGCTCCCTGGACAGGGCTGACTACGAGCAGTACTTC
TRBD2,TRBJ2-7,TRBV29-1,few,CSVRGGRSYEQYF,TGCAGCGTTCGGGGGGGCCGCTCCTACGAGCAGTACTTC
-,TRBJ2-2,TRBV7-7,many,CASSLGQDNTGELFF,TGTGCTAGCAGCTTAGGGCAGGATAACACCGGGGAGCTGTTTTTT
-,TRBJ2-7,TRBV6-6,-,CASSYTGTYEQYF,TGTGCCAGCAGTTACACTGGGACCTACGAGCAGTACTTC
-,TRBJ1-1,TRBV7-9,-,CASSSRLTGNTEAFF,TGTGCCAGCAGCTCCCGTCTGACAGGGAACACTGAAGCTTTCTTT
TRBD1,TRBJ1-6,TRBV27,many,CASSPGTGGNSPLHF,TGTGCCAGCAGTCCAGGGACAGGGGGCAATTCACCCCTCCACTTT
-,TRBJ2-7,TRBV28,many,CASTQTGLLEQYF,TGTGCCAGCACCCAAACAGGGCTCCTCGAGCAGTACTTC
TRBD2,TRBJ2-1,TRBV11-2,few,CASRGTSGSQSEQFF,TGTGCCAGCAGGGGGACTAGCGGGAGTCAGAGTGAGCAGTTCTTC
TRBD2,TRBJ2-7,TRBV6-5,-,CASSYRGAYEQYF,TGTGCCAGCAGTTACCGGGGGGCCTACGAGCAGTACTTC
-,TRBJ2-7,TRBV28,many,CASSSPWQGYYEQYF,TGTGCCAGCAGTTCCCCCTGGCAGGGTTACTACGAGCAGTACTTC
-,TRBJ2-7,TRBV5-6,many,CASSLGGPIREQYF,TGTGCCAGCAGCTTGGGGGGACCCATCAGGGAGCAGTACTTC
TRBD1,TRBJ2-7,TRBV20-1,many,CSARETGGSYEQYF,TGCAGTGCTAGAGAAACAGGGGGTTCCTACGAGCAGTACTTC
TRBD2,TRBJ2-1,TRBV20-1,many,CSARSQSGSGNEQFF,TGCAGTGCTAGATCTCAGAGCGGGAGTGGGAATGAGCAGTTCTTC
-,TRBJ1-2,TRBV6-2/TRBV6-3,few,CASGHGLPGYTF,TGTGCCAGCGGCCATGGGCTGCCTGGCTACACCTTC
-,TRBJ2-1,TRBV6-5,few,CASSYSMSSYNEQFF,TGTGCCAGCAGTTACTCGATGTCCAGTTACAATGAGCAGTTCTTC
TRBD1,TRBJ2-2,TRBV2,few,CASRARGRGTGELFF,TGTGCCAGCAGGGCCAGGGGGCGAGGCACCGGGGAGCTGTTTTTT
-,TRBJ2-2,TRBV5-4,-,CASEIWGFTGELFF,TGTGCCAGCGAAATCTGGGGTTTTACCGGGGAGCTGTTTTTT
-,TRBJ2-1,TRBV9,many,CASSPPRTAGEQFF,TGTGCCAGCAGCCCCCCCAGGACCGCCGGGGAGCAGTTCTTC
-,TRBJ2-3,TRBV28,many,CASTPSGGSSTDTQYF,TGTGCCAGCACCCCCTCAGGTGGTAGTTCCACAGATACGCAGTATTTT
-,TRBJ1-5,TRBV24-1,many,CATSDGTENQPQHF,TGTGCCACCAGTGACGGGACCGAGAATCAGCCCCAGCATTTT
-,TRBJ2-3,TRBV27,many,CASRTARITDTQYF,TGTGCCAGCAGGACGGCCAGAATCACAGATACGCAGTATTTT
-,TRBJ2-2,TRBV29-1,-,CSVVPANTGELFF,TGCAGCGTTGTTCCAGCTAACACCGGGGAGCTGTTTTTT
TRBD1,TRBJ2-1,TRBV7-9,many,CASSLGRSGGADEQFF,TGTGCCAGCAGCTTAGGAAGGTCAGGGGGCGCGGATGAGCAGTTCTTC
-,TRBJ2-7,TRBV9,-,CASSGPLRDEQYF,TGTGCCAGCAGCGGGCCCCTTAGGGACGAGCAGTACTTC
-,TRBJ2-7,TRBV28,many,CASSTRTPYEQYF,TGTGCCAGCAGTACCCGGACACCTTACGAGCAGTACTTC
TRBD2,TRBJ2-1,TRBV7-8,few,CASSLAYSGGPYNEQFF,TGTGCCAGCAGCTTAGCGTATAGCGGGGGCCCCTACAATGAGCAGTTCTTC
-,TRBJ2-7,TRBV12-3/TRBV12-4,many,CASSFVLAASEQYF,TGTGCCAGCAGTTTTGTCCTCGCGGCGTCCGAGCAGTACTTC
-,TRBJ1-1,TRBV10-2,-,CASSEGGIEAFF,TGCGCCAGCAGTGAGGGGGGGATTGAAGCTTTCTTT
-,TRBJ2-1,TRBV20-1,many,CSAREESGSYNEQFF,TGCAGTGCTAGAGAGGAGAGCGGCTCCTACAATGAGCAGTTCTTC
-,TRBJ2-1,TRBV12-3/TRBV12-4,many,CASYLRGGLDNEQFF,TGTGCCAGCTACTTGAGGGGGGGCCTCGACAATGAGCAGTTCTTC
-,TRBJ1-5,TRBV27,many,CASSFQPQHF,TGTGCCAGCAGTTTCCAGCCCCAGCATTTT
TRBD1,TRBJ2-7,TRBV6-1,-,CASSEGTGYSYEQYF,TGTGCCAGCAGTGAAGGGACAGGGTACTCCTACGAGCAGTACTTC
-,TRBJ2-1,TRBV9,many,CASSVGDNEQFF,TGTGCCAGCAGCGTAGGGGACAATGAGCAGTTCTTC
-,TRBJ1-2,TRBV7-9,many,CASSLTGNPRDGYTF,TGTGCCAGCAGCTTAACAGGCAACCCTAGAGATGGCTACACCTTC
-,TRBJ2-7,TRBV10-3,many,CAIRATGPDFYEQYF,TGTGCCATCAGAGCCACAGGGCCGGACTTCTACGAGCAGTACTTC
-,TRBJ2-3,TRBV20-1,few,CSARDLWGFPDTQYF,TGCAGTGCTAGAGATCTTTGGGGTTTTCCAGATACGCAGTATTTT
TRBD1,TRBJ2-7,TRBV29-1,-,CSGGQGREPQYF,TGCAGCGGGGGACAGGGGAGGGAGCCGCAGTACTTC
-,TRBJ2-2,TRBV27,many,CASSLSGKSRGAGELFF,TGTGCCAGCAGTTTATCCGGGAAATCGCGCGGGGCCGGGGAGCTGTTTTTT
TRBD2,TRBJ2-5,TRBV7-9,few,CASSLSYRAGVQETQYF,TGTGCCAGCAGCTTATCCTATCGTGCGGGGGTCCAAGAGACCCAGTACTTC
-,TRBJ1-2,TRBV11-2,-,CASSSPGDSRGYTF,TGTGCCAGCAGCTCCCCAGGGGATTCTAGGGGCTACACCTTC
TRBD2,TRBJ2-7,TRBV15,many,CATSTRSGSLSYEQYF,TGTGCCACCAGCACTCGTAGCGGGAGTCTCTCCTACGAGCAGTACTTC
-,TRBJ2-7,TRBV3-1,many,CASSQETVTYEQYF,TGTGCCAGCAGCCAAGAGACAGTAACCTACGAGCAGTACTTC
TRBD1,TRBJ2-2,TRBV12-3/TRBV12-4,many,CASTHPGQHIPGELFF,TGTGCCAGCACCCATCCGGGACAGCATATACCCGGGGAGCTGTTTTTT